This entry is about one TCR beta chain. This entry belongs to a study of blood T cell repertoires in COVID-19. Generated by immunoSEQ multiplex PCR, the TCRdb table keeps only in-frame clones and is missing some. The table records approximately 250,000 clones, roughly 88% of them present only once. It was during active infection that Seattle patients were enrolled and then longitudinally followed. This CDR3 contains 12 residues. Germline V gene sequence: CDR1 ENHRY, CDR2 SYGVKD. The V end lost 10 bases, the J end lost 5 bases, and 14 bases lay between the germline ends. The rearrangement uses TRBV10-3 and TRBJ2-5; D is possibly TRBD2 (6 bases). The receptor comes from an older woman with COVID-19, enrolled during active disease. Input material: peripheral blood. The CDR3 reads CATRSREETQYF. The CDR3 nucleotides are TGTGCCACTCGATCCCGGGAGGAGACCCAGTACTTC.